A single sample gave rise to the 24 T cell receptor delta chains below, sequenced in a study of γδ T cells in repeated Plasmodium falciparum infection. Vgamma9/Vdelta2+ and Vdelta2-negative gammadelta T cells were flow-sorted from PBMC for bulk sequencing. TCRdb reanalyzed the multiplex PCR reads using CATT. This table has about 48,000 delta-chain clones, less than 2% appearing once. Sequenced sample: gamma-delta T cells from blood. The source of these receptors is a pool of human donors (malaria-infected and uninfected, not separated).

Comments on this clone: One end of the junction fails to match germline, which may point to a read error. Other nucleotide sequences in the sample specify the same CDR3. This rearrangement joins TRDV1 to TRDJ1; D perhaps matches TRDD3 (6 bases). CDR3 length equals 17 residues. Germline V lookup: CDR1 TSWWSYY, CDR2 QGS. DNA of the CDR3: TGTGCTCCTGGGGAACTAGAGTCACGGGACTACACTGATAAACTCATCTTT. This sequence encodes CAPGELESRDYTDKLIF.

This clone has just a few counts. Translating this DNA gives a protein that differs at residue 9 from the TCRdb one, which belongs to a much larger clone; a read error is likely, and the protein shown is this translation. V usage is TRDV2 and J usage is TRDJ1; D is unresolved. The germline gives CDR1 GEAIGNYY, CDR2 EKD. The length of the CDR3 is 16 residues. With 1 base removed from V and 0 bases from J, the gap between germline ends came to 14 bases. CDR3 sequence reads: CACDTLSPPHTDKLIF. The CDR3, as DNA: TGTGCCTGTGACACGCTCTCTCCACCCCACACCGATAAACTCATCTTT.

This clone was seen more than once but under ten times. For this DNA, TCRdb reports the protein of a much larger clone, which diverges at residue 12, most likely from a read error; the protein presented here is translated directly from the DNA. The gene calls are TRDV1 and TRDJ1; 12 bases line up with TRDD3. No J segment appears in TCRdb, so it was assigned here by matching the sequence to germline. Germline V gene sequence: CDR1 TSWWSYY, CDR2 QGS. The CDR3 covers 28 residues. The V and J ends lost 0 bases and 1 base, in that order; junction bases with no gene match: 36. The CDR3 DNA reads as TGTGCTCTTGGGGAACTAGTCTCAAATGGCCTCACCTCGAACACTGGGGGATACCCCCTTTGGACCACCGATAAACTCATCTTT. Translation: CALGELVSNGLTSNTGGYPLWTTDKLIF.

This clone was recorded at least ten times. It differs at one base from a far larger clone, so likely a read error. This CDR3 is also generated by other DNA sequences in the sample. The genes are TRDV1 and TRDJ1, with 9 bases aligning to TRDD2. The CDR3 has 22 amino acids. Germline CDR1 reads TSWWSYY; CDR2 reads QGS. The CDR3 DNA follows: TGTGCCCTTGGGGAACTACCTTCCTACATGGGTGGGGGTCACTCATACACCGATAAACTCATCTTT. Amino acid sequence: CALGELPSYMGGGHSYTDKLIF.

This clone was found a few times. A far larger clone is off by one base, so a read error is likely. Different DNA sequences within this sample yield the same CDR3. V and J are TRDV3 and TRDJ1; TRDD3 is a possible D gene (6 bases). The CDR3 is 19 amino acids. CDR1 TVYSNPD and CDR2 GDNSRS come from the germline V gene (reference sequence). In DNA form, the CDR3 reads TGTGCCTCCACCGAGGTCCCCTACTGGGACGGGCCCTACACCGATAAGCTCATCTTT. Its translation: CASTEVPYWDGPYTDKLIF. Filled out from reference TRDV3 and TRDJ1, the complete variable domain reads CDKVTQSSPDQTVASGSEVVLLCTYDTVYSNPDLFWYRIRPDYSFQFVFYGDNSRSEGADFTQGRFSVKHILTQKAFHLVISPVRTEDSATYYCASTEVPYWDGPYTDKLIFGKGTRVTVEP.

Of note for this clone: TCRdb pairs this DNA with a much larger clone's protein that differs at residue 4, likely a read error; the protein shown was translated from the DNA. This chain links TRDV2 with TRDJ1; 10 nucleotides align to TRDD3. TCRdb records no J gene; here it was assigned by comparing the DNA to germline. The CDR3 runs to 16 residues. Germline CDR1 is GEAIGNYY and CDR2 is EKD. The J segment lost 1 base and the V segment lost 5 bases, leaving 9 bases of the junction unmatched. CDR3 sequence reads: CACGTLGDMITDKLIF. The CDR3 coding sequence is TGTGCCTGTGGCACTCTGGGGGATATGATCACCGATAAACTCATCTTT.

The V gene is TRDV1, the J gene TRDJ1; 8 bases align to TRDD3. Germline CDR1 TSWWSYY, CDR2 QGS. The length of the CDR3 is 19 residues. The J segment lost 3 bases and the V segment lost 4 bases, leaving 19 bases of the junction unmatched. Here the CDR3 reads CALGVLGYWGVRKADKLIF. The DNA of the CDR3 is TGTGCTCTTGGGGTGTTGGGATACTGGGGGGTGAGGAAGGCCGATAAACTCATCTTT.

Note on this clone: It is likely a read error: a sequence one base away is far more abundant. Different DNA sequences within this sample yield the same CDR3. V gene TRDV1 combines with J gene TRDJ1, with 8 bases fitting TRDD3. The CDR3 spans 20 residues. V dropped 1 base and J dropped 3; count of bases not matched to a gene: 19. Germline CDR1 reads TSWWSYY; CDR2 reads QGS. DNA for the CDR3: TGTGCTCTTGGGGAACCTAGCTGGTGTACTGGGGGCTATTGCGCCGATAAACTCATCTTT. The encoded protein is CALGEPSWCTGGYCADKLIF.

About this clone itself: A read error likely explains this, since a far larger clone differs by one base. This sample includes further DNA sequences coding for the same CDR3. In nucleotides, the CDR3 is TGTGCTCTTGGGGCTCTCCCTTGGGGGTCGTACACCGATAAACTCATCTTT. It yields the protein CALGALPWGSYTDKLIF. V and J are TRDV1 and TRDJ1; a weak D match, TRDD3 (6 bases). The J gene, missing from TCRdb, was assigned here through DNA to germline matching. Per the germline V gene, CDR1 is TSWWSYY and CDR2 is QGS. The CDR3 is 17 residues long. The V end was cut by 4 bases, the J end by 0 bases, with 18 bases between.

This clone occurred many times. With a far larger clone one base away, a read error is the likely cause. Other DNA sequences in the same sample also yield this CDR3. The rearrangement links TRDV2 to TRDJ1; 8 bases line up with TRDD3. The J gene is absent in TCRdb and was assigned here via DNA matching to germline. The CDR3 spans 15 residues. V lost 3 bases, J lost 2 bases, and 7 bases stayed unmatched. CDR1 is GEAIGNYY, CDR2 EKD, per germline. The CDR3 loop is CACDALLGGTDKLIF. CDR3 DNA sequence: TGTGCCTGTGACGCCCTACTGGGGGGGACCGATAAACTCATCTTT.

Regarding this clone: TCRdb attributes to this sequence the protein of a much larger clone, which differs from the DNA translation at residue 5; a read error is likely, and the protein displayed is translated from the DNA. The chain combines TRDV1 with TRDJ1, with 13 bases identical to TRDD3. TCRdb gives no J gene; it was assigned here by matching the DNA to germline. Germline CDR1 is TSWWSYY and CDR2 is QGS. The CDR3 loop spans 22 amino acids. CDR3 region: CALGKLGSSRTGGYVDTDKLIF. The CDR3 region has the DNA TGTGCTCTTGGGAAACTGGGATCAAGTCGTACTGGGGGATACGTCGACACCGATAAACTCATCTTT.

With respect to this clone: A read error likely explains this, since a far larger clone differs by one base. Within the sample, other DNA sequences also encode this same CDR3. This chain joins TRDV1 and TRDJ1; TRDD3 matches at 9 bases. The CDR3 loop spans 23 amino acids. With 0 bases clipped from V and 2 bases from J, the junction kept 25 bases outside the gene matches. CDR1 is TSWWSYY and CDR2 is QGS in the germline V gene. This chain's CDR3 is CALGELVDVPTPSWGILTDKLIF. The DNA of the CDR3 is TGTGCTCTTGGGGAACTTGTAGATGTCCCTACCCCTTCCTGGGGGATCCTGACCGATAAACTCATCTTT.

This clone appeared many times. This CDR3 reads CACDTGGYGDTDKLIF. The CDR3, as DNA: TGTGCCTGTGACACTGGGGGATACGGAGATACCGATAAACTCATCTTT. The rearrangement links TRDV2 to TRDJ1; 11 bases fit TRDD3. TCRdb supplies no J gene; here it was assigned by aligning the nucleotide sequence to germline. V shed 1 base and J 2 bases; nucleotides not matched to a gene: 5. Germline CDR1 reads GEAIGNYY; CDR2 reads EKD. The CDR3 runs to 16 residues.

The sample holds a few counts of this clone. The translation of this DNA and the TCRdb protein of a much larger clone differ at residue 14, probably owing to a read error; the protein shown here is translated from the DNA. This chain joins TRDV2 and TRDJ1; 12 nucleotides align to TRDD3. TCRdb lists no J gene, so it was determined here by aligning the DNA to germline. V shed 0 bases, J shed 4 bases, and the junction held 14 bases outside the gene matches. The CDR3 runs 19 residues. CDR1 and CDR2 from the germline V gene are GEAIGNYY and EKD. The CDR3 DNA sequence: TGTGCCTGTGACACCCTGCCTCCTGGGGGATACGGAAGCATCGATAAACTCATCTTT. Translating gives CACDTLPPGGYGSIDKLIF.

This clone has at least ten counts. This likely traces to a read error, being one base from a far larger clone. The sample contains more than one DNA sequence encoding this CDR3. V usage is TRDV1 and J usage is TRDJ1; D uncertain. The CDR3 spans 13 residues. Germline assignment: CDR1 TSWWSYY and CDR2 QGS. The DNA of the CDR3 is TGTGCTCTTGGGGGGTTTCCAGCCGATAAACTCATCTTC. Amino acid sequence: CALGGFPADKLIF.

Details on this clone: The translation of this DNA and the TCRdb protein of a much larger clone differ at residue 23, probably owing to a read error; the protein shown here is translated from the DNA. The gene calls are TRDV1 and TRDJ1, with 7 bases that match TRDD3. Germline V gives CDR1 TSWWSYY, CDR2 QGS. CDR3 size: 25 residues. As DNA, the CDR3 is TGTGCTCTTGGGGACCCAGCCTACACCCATACTGGGGTCTTAAAGCCTGGTGGTCACACCGATAAACCCATCTTT. It is translated as CALGDPAYTHTGVLKPGGHTDKPIF.

This clone showed up many times. Within the sample, other DNA sequences also encode this same CDR3. The chain uses TRDV1 and TRDJ1, with 8 bases matching TRDD3. The CDR3 consists of 23 residues. Germline CDR1 TSWWSYY, CDR2 QGS. The V and J ends lost 0 bases and 3 bases, in that order; junction bases with no gene match: 27. CDR3 coding DNA: TGTGCTCTTGGGGAACTACCCTGCCTTCCCAAGACTCTCTGGGGGACCCCTCCCGATAAACTCATCTTT. This translates into CALGELPCLPKTLWGTPPDKLIF.

Points on this clone: The TCRdb protein, from a much larger clone, departs from this DNA's translation at residue 13, likely by read error; the protein shown derives from the DNA. The V gene is TRDV1, the J gene TRDJ1; no clear D gene. V dropped 0 bases and J dropped 10 bases, with 21 bases sitting between them. Germline values: CDR1 TSWWSYY, CDR2 QGS. This CDR3 is 16 amino acids long. CDR3 coding DNA: TGTGCTCTTGGGGAACTTATCCCCCAAAAGGAGGGTAGACTCATCTTT. Its protein product is CALGELIPQKEGRLIF.

This clone occurred a few times. This DNA's translation and the protein TCRdb lists, from a much larger clone, do not match at residue 17, likely due to a read error; the protein shown is translated from the DNA. This CDR3 is CALGELQLPSYWLGDTPTDKLIF. The CDR3 nucleotides are TGTGCTCTTGGGGAACTTCAACTTCCTTCCTACTGGCTGGGGGATACTCCCACCGATAAACTCATCTTT. V is TRDV1 and J is TRDJ1, with 11 bases fitting TRDD3. Germline V gene sequence: CDR1 TSWWSYY, CDR2 QGS. The CDR3 extends over 23 amino acids. Losses at the gene ends were 0 bases for V and 1 base for J; bases not matched to a gene: 22.

This clone was seen a few times. The mismatch at residue 12 between this DNA's translation and the TCRdb protein of a much larger clone likely reflects a read error; the protein shown is translated from the DNA. The gene calls are TRDV1 and TRDJ1, with 10 bases matching TRDD3. No J gene is reported in TCRdb; it was inferred here by comparing the DNA with germline. Germline assignment: CDR1 TSWWSYY and CDR2 QGS. The CDR3 length is 25 residues. The V and J ends lost 0 bases and 2 bases, in that order; junction bases with no gene match: 30. CDR3 amino acids: CALGELKLLRLPGDTRIRKTDKLIF. The CDR3 region has the DNA TGTGCTCTTGGGGAACTTAAACTCCTACGGTTACCGGGGGATACGCGTATCCGAAAGACCGATAAACTCATCTTT.

Comment on this clone: TCRdb's protein, taken from a much larger clone, differs from this DNA's translation at residue 6, likely owing to a read error; the protein displayed comes from the DNA. The rearrangement uses TRDV2 and TRDJ3, with 7 bases aligning to TRDD3. The J gene, left out of TCRdb, was set here by checking the DNA against germline. The CDR3 runs to 22 residues. The trim removed 3 bases at V and 1 base at J, leaving 20 bases unmatched. CDR1 and CDR2 (germline): GEAIGNYY, EKD. CDR3: CACDDIQSEDTNSSWDTRQMFF. DNA for the CDR3: TGTGCCTGTGACGACATCCAATCCGAGGATACGAACTCATCCTGGGACACCCGACAGATGTTTTTC.

This clone was detected a few times. The mismatch at residue 9 between this DNA's translation and the TCRdb protein of a much larger clone likely reflects a read error; the protein shown is translated from the DNA. The chain links TRDV3 to TRDJ2, with 8 bases fitting TRDD3. The CDR3 runs 19 residues. Germline CDR1 is TVYSNPD and CDR2 is GDNSRS (reference sequence). J lost 4 bases, V lost 4 bases, and 23 bases had no gene match. The CDR3 nucleotides are TGTGCCTCCCCCGAGCCGACTACTCGATACTGGGGGTCGACAGCACAACTCTTCTTT. Translation: CASPEPTTRYWGSTAQLFF.

The rearrangement links TRDV1 to TRDJ1; the match to TRDD3 covers 12 bases. The J gene, left out of TCRdb, was set here by checking the DNA against germline. The CDR3 is made up of 21 amino acids. CDR1 and CDR2 from the germline V gene are TSWWSYY and QGS. The J segment lost 7 bases and the V segment lost 0 bases, leaving 21 bases of the junction unmatched. DNA of the CDR3: TGTGCTCTTGGGGAACTAGGGTCTTCCCGATACTGGGGGATACTTTGGGCTAAACTCATCTTT. It encodes CALGELGSSRYWGILWAKLIF.

This clone was seen many times. With a much larger clone just one base away, this may be a read error. Other DNA sequences in the same sample also yield this CDR3. The chain combines TRDV1 with TRDJ1; no definite D call. The CDR3 length is 16 residues. V dropped 1 base and J dropped 8 bases, with 20 bases sitting between them. Germline V lookup: CDR1 TSWWSYY, CDR2 QGS. This CDR3 is CALGEPPFPPTTKLIF. The CDR3 nucleotides read TGTGCTCTTGGGGAACCCCCGTTCCCCCCCACGACGAAACTCATCTTT.